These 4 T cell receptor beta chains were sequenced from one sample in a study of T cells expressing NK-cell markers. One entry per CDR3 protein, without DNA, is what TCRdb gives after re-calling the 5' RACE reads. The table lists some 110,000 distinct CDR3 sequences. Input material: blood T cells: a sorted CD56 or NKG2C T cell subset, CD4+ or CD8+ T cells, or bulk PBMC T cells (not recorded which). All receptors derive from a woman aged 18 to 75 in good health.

The CDR3 reads CASSWGTLGPQHF. The chain combines TRBV6-2 or TRBV6-3 with TRBJ1-5; as DNA is missing, the TRBD1 call by TCRdb cannot be tested. Germline V gene data show CDR1 as MNHEY and CDR2 as SVGEGT. The CDR3 is 13 residues long.

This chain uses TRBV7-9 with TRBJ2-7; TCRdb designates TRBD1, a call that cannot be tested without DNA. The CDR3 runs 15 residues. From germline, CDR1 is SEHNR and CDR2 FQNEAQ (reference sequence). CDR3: CASSFDRGFIYEQYF.

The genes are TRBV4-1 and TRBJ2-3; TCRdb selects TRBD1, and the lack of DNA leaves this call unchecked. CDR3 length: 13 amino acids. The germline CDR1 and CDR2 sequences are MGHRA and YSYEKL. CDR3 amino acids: CASQDSSTDTQYF.

The CDR3 is CASGAGTSGPVLEQYF. The rearrangement uses TRBV13 and TRBJ2-7; the D call from TCRdb, TRBD2, cannot be confirmed without DNA. CDR1 and CDR2 from the germline V gene are PRHDT and FYEKMQ (reference sequence). The CDR3 spans 16 residues.